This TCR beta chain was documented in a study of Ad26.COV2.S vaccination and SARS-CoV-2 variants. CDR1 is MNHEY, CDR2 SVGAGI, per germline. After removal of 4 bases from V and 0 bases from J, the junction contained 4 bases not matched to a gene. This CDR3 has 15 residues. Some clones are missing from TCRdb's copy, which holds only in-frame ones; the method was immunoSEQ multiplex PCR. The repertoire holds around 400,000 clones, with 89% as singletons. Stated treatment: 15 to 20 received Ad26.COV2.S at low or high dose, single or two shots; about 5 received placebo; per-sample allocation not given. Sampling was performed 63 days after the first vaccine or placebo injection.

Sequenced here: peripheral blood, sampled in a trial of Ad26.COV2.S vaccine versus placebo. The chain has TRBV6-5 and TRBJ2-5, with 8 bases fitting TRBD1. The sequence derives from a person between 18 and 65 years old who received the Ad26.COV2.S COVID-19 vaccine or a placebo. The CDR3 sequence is CASSSGTGNQETQYF. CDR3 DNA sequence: TGTGCCAGCAGTTCCGGGACAGGCAACCAAGAGACCCAGTACTTC.